A selection of T cell receptor beta chains follows, all from one sample in a study of CD8+CD57+ T cells in acquired aplastic anemia. From the reads, TCRdb called clonotypes with MiXCR, one entry per CDR3 protein. Of some 160,000 distinct CDR3 sequences listed, approximately 44% are singletons. The sequencing input was sorted CD4+, CD8+, or CD8+CD57+ T cells (not recorded which) from PBMCs. The receptor source for this set is a human donor with aplastic anemia. Each CDR3 is given with its conserved first and last residue. The D gene is left open where the match is weak. Where a row states a size, it is once, few, many or the class of an expanded clone; other rows omit it.

CDR3 DNA: TGTGCCACCAGGACTAGCGGCACAGATACGCAGTATTTT; CDR3 protein: CATRTSGTDTQYF; CDR3 length: 13; J gene: TRBJ2-3; D gene: TRBD2; V gene: TRBV15; clone size: NA
CDR3 DNA: TGTGCCATCTCAGGGGGGCAAGAGACCCAGTACTTC; CDR3 protein: CAISGGQETQYF; CDR3 length: 12; J gene: TRBJ2-5; D gene: NA; V gene: TRBV25-1; clone size: NA
CDR3 DNA: TGTGCCACCAGTGATAGTGGACAGTTCACGCAGTATTTT; CDR3 protein: CATSDSGQFTQYF; CDR3 length: 13; J gene: TRBJ2-3; D gene: NA; V gene: TRBV24-1; clone size: NA
CDR3 DNA: TGTGCCAGCAGCTTAATTTCCTCAGGGGAGGGAGGATACTATGGCTACACCTTC; CDR3 protein: CASSLISSGEGGYYGYTF; CDR3 length: 18; J gene: TRBJ1-2; D gene: NA; V gene: TRBV7-3; clone size: NA
CDR3 DNA: TGTGCCTGGAGGGGGGCGGGAGGCTACATCTTC; CDR3 protein: CAWRGAGGYIF; CDR3 length: 11; J gene: TRBJ1-2; D gene: NA; V gene: TRBV19; clone size: NA
CDR3 DNA: TGCGCCAGCAGTGATGGGACTAGCGATCTCAATGAGCAGTTCTTC; CDR3 protein: CASSDGTSDLNEQFF; CDR3 length: 15; J gene: TRBJ2-1; D gene: TRBD2; V gene: TRBV10-1; clone size: few
CDR3 DNA: TGTGCCAGCACTGAGGGGATGACTGAAGCTTTCTTT; CDR3 protein: CASTEGMTEAFF; CDR3 length: 12; J gene: TRBJ1-1; D gene: NA; V gene: TRBV7-9; clone size: once
CDR3 DNA: TGTGCCACCAGCCCGGGACAGGGGGGAGAAAAACTGTTTTTT; CDR3 protein: CATSPGQGGEKLFF; CDR3 length: 14; J gene: TRBJ1-4; D gene: TRBD1; V gene: TRBV24-1; clone size: NA
CDR3 DNA: TGTGCCAGCAGCTTGGTCGACCAGCCCCAGCATTTT; CDR3 protein: CASSLVDQPQHF; CDR3 length: 12; J gene: TRBJ1-5; D gene: NA; V gene: TRBV5-8; clone size: many
CDR3 DNA: TGTGCCAGCAGCCCCGGACAGGCGACCGCCTACGAGCAGTACTTC; CDR3 protein: CASSPGQATAYEQYF; CDR3 length: 15; J gene: TRBJ2-7; D gene: TRBD1; V gene: TRBV7-3; clone size: NA
CDR3 DNA: TGTGCCACCAGTGATCCCACTAGCGGGGAACAAGAGACCCAGTACTTC; CDR3 protein: CATSDPTSGEQETQYF; CDR3 length: 16; J gene: TRBJ2-5; D gene: TRBD2; V gene: TRBV24-1; clone size: NA
CDR3 DNA: TGCGCCAGCAGTGAAGGCAGGGGGAACGCTGAAGCTTTCTTT; CDR3 protein: CASSEGRGNAEAFF; CDR3 length: 14; J gene: TRBJ1-1; D gene: TRBD1; V gene: TRBV2; clone size: few
CDR3 DNA: TGTGCCAGCAGTACAGGGGCCGGGGGAGGCGAAAAACTGTTTTTT; CDR3 protein: CASSTGAGGGEKLFF; CDR3 length: 15; J gene: TRBJ1-4; D gene: TRBD1; V gene: TRBV6-1; clone size: NA
CDR3 DNA: TGCGCCAGCAGCGCAGGGCTCCCCCAGCATTTT; CDR3 protein: CASSAGLPQHF; CDR3 length: 11; J gene: TRBJ1-5; D gene: NA; V gene: TRBV5-1; clone size: NA
CDR3 DNA: TGTGCCAGCACCCCAGGGAGCTCCTATAATTCACCCCTCCACTTT; CDR3 protein: CASTPGSSYNSPLHF; CDR3 length: 15; J gene: TRBJ1-6; D gene: NA; V gene: TRBV2; clone size: NA
CDR3 DNA: TGTGCCAGCAGCTTAGATATACCGGAAGCTTTCTTT; CDR3 protein: CASSLDIPEAFF; CDR3 length: 12; J gene: TRBJ1-1; D gene: NA; V gene: TRBV7-2; clone size: many
CDR3 DNA: TGCAGTGCCCTGCCAATCGAGCGGGGGGGCAGGGATGAGCAGTTCTTC; CDR3 protein: CSALPIERGGRDEQFF; CDR3 length: 16; J gene: TRBJ2-1; D gene: TRBD2; V gene: TRBV20-1; clone size: many
CDR3 DNA: TGTGCCAGCAGCTTCCCGGGACAGGGGGCGTATGGCTACACCTTC; CDR3 protein: CASSFPGQGAYGYTF; CDR3 length: 15; J gene: TRBJ1-2; D gene: TRBD1; V gene: TRBV5-4; clone size: NA
CDR3 DNA: TGTGCCAGCAGTTCAGGGGACAGGGTTGGCTACACCTTC; CDR3 protein: CASSSGDRVGYTF; CDR3 length: 13; J gene: TRBJ1-2; D gene: TRBD1; V gene: TRBV25-1; clone size: NA
CDR3 DNA: TGTGCCATCAGTGATGGCGACCCCGGGGGCTACGAGCAGTACTTC; CDR3 protein: CAISDGDPGGYEQYF; CDR3 length: 15; J gene: TRBJ2-7; D gene: NA; V gene: TRBV10-3; clone size: NA
CDR3 DNA: TGTGCCATCAGTGGGGGCTACGAGCAGTACTTC; CDR3 protein: CAISGGYEQYF; CDR3 length: 11; J gene: TRBJ2-7; D gene: NA; V gene: TRBV10-3; clone size: once
CDR3 DNA: TGTGCCTCGGCAGGGACGGCCCTCTACGAGCAGTACTTC; CDR3 protein: CASAGTALYEQYF; CDR3 length: 13; J gene: TRBJ2-7; D gene: NA; V gene: TRBV2; clone size: once
CDR3 DNA: TGTGCCAGCAGTGAATGGATGAGTTTGAGCTCCTACGAGCAGTACTTC; CDR3 protein: CASSEWMSLSSYEQYF; CDR3 length: 16; J gene: TRBJ2-7; D gene: NA; V gene: TRBV2; clone size: NA
CDR3 DNA: TGTGCCAGCAGTGATTGGGGACGGAGCAATGAGCAGTTCTTC; CDR3 protein: CASSDWGRSNEQFF; CDR3 length: 14; J gene: TRBJ2-1; D gene: NA; V gene: TRBV25-1; clone size: few
CDR3 DNA: TGTGCCAGCAGCCAAGATGCAGGCGAGGGGTTCAATTCACCCCTCCACTTT; CDR3 protein: CASSQDAGEGFNSPLHF; CDR3 length: 17; J gene: TRBJ1-6; D gene: NA; V gene: TRBV3-1; clone size: NA
CDR3 DNA: TGCAGTGGACTAGCGAGTACAGATACGCAGTATTTT; CDR3 protein: CSGLASTDTQYF; CDR3 length: 12; J gene: TRBJ2-3; D gene: TRBD2; V gene: TRBV20-1; clone size: many
CDR3 DNA: TGTGCCACCAGTGAATCCGGTAGGGGCGATGAGCAGTTCTTC; CDR3 protein: CATSESGRGDEQFF; CDR3 length: 14; J gene: TRBJ2-1; D gene: NA; V gene: TRBV24-1; clone size: many
CDR3 DNA: TGTGCCACCAGCAGTTTGAGGGGTCGGGGCTATGGCTACACCTTC; CDR3 protein: CATSSLRGRGYGYTF; CDR3 length: 15; J gene: TRBJ1-2; D gene: NA; V gene: TRBV15; clone size: NA
CDR3 DNA: TGCGCCAGCAGTGGTTCCGGACAGGGGCTAGCGGGGGGAGAGACCCAGTACTTC; CDR3 protein: CASSGSGQGLAGGETQYF; CDR3 length: 18; J gene: TRBJ2-5; D gene: TRBD2; V gene: TRBV10-1; clone size: NA
CDR3 DNA: TGTGCCACCAGCGGGGACAGCTCTGTAGATACGCAGTATTTT; CDR3 protein: CATSGDSSVDTQYF; CDR3 length: 14; J gene: TRBJ2-3; D gene: TRBD1; V gene: TRBV24-1; clone size: NA
CDR3 DNA: TGCAGCGTTGACAACAGACACAATGAGCAGTTCTTC; CDR3 protein: CSVDNRHNEQFF; CDR3 length: 12; J gene: TRBJ2-1; D gene: NA; V gene: TRBV29-1; clone size: NA
CDR3 DNA: TGTGCCACCAGCAAAGATCTCGGGGGGCGGTCAGATACGCGGTATTTT; CDR3 protein: CATSKDLGGRSDTRYF; CDR3 length: 16; J gene: TRBJ2-3; D gene: NA; V gene: TRBV15; clone size: NA
CDR3 DNA: TGTGCCAGCAGCTCGGGACAGGGACAAGAGACCCAGCATTTT; CDR3 protein: CASSSGQGQETQHF; CDR3 length: 14; J gene: TRBJ1-5; D gene: TRBD1; V gene: TRBV5-6; clone size: few
CDR3 DNA: TGCAGTGCTACTCACCCTATCCAGGGAACCTACGAGCAGTACTTC; CDR3 protein: CSATHPIQGTYEQYF; CDR3 length: 15; J gene: TRBJ2-7; D gene: NA; V gene: TRBV29-1; clone size: NA
CDR3 DNA: TGTGCCAGCAGAGAGCTAGTCAACTATGGCTACACCTTC; CDR3 protein: CASRELVNYGYTF; CDR3 length: 13; J gene: TRBJ1-2; D gene: NA; V gene: TRBV6-2/TRBV6-3; clone size: many
CDR3 DNA: TGTGCCAGCAGCCCAGGGACTATATCCTCAAATGAGCAGTTCTTC; CDR3 protein: CASSPGTISSNEQFF; CDR3 length: 15; J gene: TRBJ2-1; D gene: TRBD2; V gene: TRBV7-7; clone size: NA
CDR3 DNA: TGCGCCAGCAGCCTCAACACAGGAGCCATGAACACCGGGGAGCTGTTTTTT; CDR3 protein: CASSLNTGAMNTGELFF; CDR3 length: 17; J gene: TRBJ2-2; D gene: NA; V gene: TRBV5-1; clone size: many
CDR3 DNA: TGCGCCAGCAGTGATGGGGACAGATCCACAGATACGCAGTATTTT; CDR3 protein: CASSDGDRSTDTQYF; CDR3 length: 15; J gene: TRBJ2-3; D gene: TRBD1; V gene: TRBV10-1; clone size: once
CDR3 DNA: TGTGCCAGCAGCTTGCCGGGACTAGCGCCGTTCTTC; CDR3 protein: CASSLPGLAPFF; CDR3 length: 12; J gene: TRBJ2-1; D gene: TRBD2; V gene: TRBV7-2; clone size: many
CDR3 DNA: TGCAGTGCTCCTCAGGGGGAGATTAACTACGGCTACACCTTC; CDR3 protein: CSAPQGEINYGYTF; CDR3 length: 14; J gene: TRBJ1-2; D gene: TRBD1; V gene: TRBV20-1; clone size: NA
CDR3 DNA: TGTGCCAGCAGTTTATTGGGACAGCGGGGGGATACGCAGTATTTT; CDR3 protein: CASSLLGQRGDTQYF; CDR3 length: 15; J gene: TRBJ2-3; D gene: NA; V gene: TRBV12-3/TRBV12-4; clone size: many
CDR3 DNA: TGTGCCAGCAGCGTAGCGCTGGCGGGTTACAATGAGCAGTTCTTC; CDR3 protein: CASSVALAGYNEQFF; CDR3 length: 15; J gene: TRBJ2-1; D gene: NA; V gene: TRBV9; clone size: many
CDR3 DNA: TGCAGCGTTTCCGTCGTCGGGCACAATGAGCAGTTCTTC; CDR3 protein: CSVSVVGHNEQFF; CDR3 length: 13; J gene: TRBJ2-1; D gene: NA; V gene: TRBV29-1; clone size: few
CDR3 DNA: TGTGCCAGCAGCCGTGACAGGGGGAGAGACAATGAGCAGTTCTTC; CDR3 protein: CASSRDRGRDNEQFF; CDR3 length: 15; J gene: TRBJ2-1; D gene: TRBD1; V gene: TRBV7-3; clone size: many
CDR3 DNA: TGTGCCAGCAGCCCGGGACAGGGACTTTCACCCCTCCACTTT; CDR3 protein: CASSPGQGLSPLHF; CDR3 length: 14; J gene: TRBJ1-6; D gene: TRBD1; V gene: TRBV7-2; clone size: NA
CDR3 DNA: TGTGCCGCCCGGCAAGGGGGCACTGGCGGGGAGCTGTTTTTT; CDR3 protein: CAARQGGTGGELFF; CDR3 length: 14; J gene: TRBJ2-2; D gene: TRBD1; V gene: TRBV10-3; clone size: many
CDR3 DNA: TGTGCCATCGGTGAGGACCCCTATCAGCCCCAGCATTTT; CDR3 protein: CAIGEDPYQPQHF; CDR3 length: 13; J gene: TRBJ1-5; D gene: NA; V gene: TRBV10-3; clone size: NA
CDR3 DNA: TGTGCCAGTAGAAAAGACGGTGGTGATGGCTACACCTTC; CDR3 protein: CASRKDGGDGYTF; CDR3 length: 13; J gene: TRBJ1-2; D gene: NA; V gene: TRBV2; clone size: NA
CDR3 DNA: TGCAGCGTTGTGGAGAATAGCAATCAGCCCCAGCATTTT; CDR3 protein: CSVVENSNQPQHF; CDR3 length: 13; J gene: TRBJ1-5; D gene: NA; V gene: TRBV29-1; clone size: many
CDR3 DNA: TGTGCCAGCAGTAAGATAGACAGGCTTGGAGGAAACACCATATATTTT; CDR3 protein: CASSKIDRLGGNTIYF; CDR3 length: 16; J gene: TRBJ1-3; D gene: NA; V gene: TRBV10-2; clone size: NA
CDR3 DNA: TGTGCCAGCAGCCCAGGGGGGATTTTAACCTACGAGCAGTACTTC; CDR3 protein: CASSPGGILTYEQYF; CDR3 length: 15; J gene: TRBJ2-7; D gene: NA; V gene: TRBV7-4; clone size: NA
CDR3 DNA: TGTGCCTGGCGGAGGGTTCGGGGGGAGGGGGCTTTCTTT; CDR3 protein: CAWRRVRGEGAFF; CDR3 length: 13; J gene: TRBJ1-1; D gene: NA; V gene: TRBV30; clone size: few
CDR3 DNA: TGCAGCGTTGATGGGGGTGGTACCGGGGAGCTGTTTTTT; CDR3 protein: CSVDGGGTGELFF; CDR3 length: 13; J gene: TRBJ2-2; D gene: NA; V gene: TRBV29-1; clone size: many
CDR3 DNA: TGTGCCAGCAGCGCTGGACTAGCGGGGATTAGAGATACGCAGTATTTT; CDR3 protein: CASSAGLAGIRDTQYF; CDR3 length: 16; J gene: TRBJ2-3; D gene: TRBD2; V gene: TRBV9; clone size: NA